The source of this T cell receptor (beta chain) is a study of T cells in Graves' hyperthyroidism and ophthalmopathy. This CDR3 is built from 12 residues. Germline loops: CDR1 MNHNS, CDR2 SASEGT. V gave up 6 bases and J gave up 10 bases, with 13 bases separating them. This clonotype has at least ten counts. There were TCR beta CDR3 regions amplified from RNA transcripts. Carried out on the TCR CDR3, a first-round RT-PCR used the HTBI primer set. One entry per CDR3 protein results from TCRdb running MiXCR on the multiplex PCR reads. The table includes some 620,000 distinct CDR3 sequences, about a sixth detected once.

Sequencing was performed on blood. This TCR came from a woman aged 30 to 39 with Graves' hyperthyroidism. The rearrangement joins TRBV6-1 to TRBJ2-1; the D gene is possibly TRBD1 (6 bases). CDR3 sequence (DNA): TGTGCCAGCAGCCCAGGGGTCGAGGAGCAGTTCTTC. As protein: CASSPGVEEQFF.